What follows are 32 T cell receptor beta chains derived from one specimen sequenced in a study of early T cells in non-severe SARS-CoV-2 infection. TCRdb reprocessed the 5' RACE reads via MiXCR and lists one record per CDR3 protein. This sample yields fewer than 120,000 distinct CDR3 sequences, of which around 12% are seen a single time; 3% to 4.5% belongs to the top ten. Source: whole blood, taken at baseline. The source of these receptors is an adult who was a healthcare worker with PCR-confirmed SARS-CoV-2 infection or an uninfected control (not recorded which).

This clonotype has a count of ten or more. V and J are TRBV5-1 and TRBJ2-1; maybe TRBD1 (6 bases). The CDR3 is 13 residues long. The ends were cut back, 4 bases at V and 3 bases at J, with 8 bases in the middle. Germline CDR1 is SGHRS and CDR2 is YFSETQ. The CDR3 region has the DNA TGCGCCAGCAGCCAGGGGTACTACAATGAGCAGTTCTTC. Residues: CASSQGYYNEQFF.

This clonotype was seen just once. J is TRBJ1-5 and V is TRBV28; maybe TRBD1 (5 bases). V lost 6 bases to trimming and J lost 6 bases, with 15 bases between them. In germline, CDR1 is MDHEN, CDR2 SYDVKM. The CDR3 covers 14 residues. The CDR3 DNA reads as TGTGCCAGCAGGACCCAGGGAGGCGGTCAGCCCCAGCATTTT. Translating it yields CASRTQGGGQPQHF.

This clonotype was observed a handful of times. V and J are TRBV7-9 and TRBJ1-1; D perhaps matches TRBD1 (6 bases). CDR3 length equals 13 residues. The V gene lost 4 bases and the J gene lost 3 bases, with 9 bases spanning the gap. From germline, CDR1 is SEHNR and CDR2 FQNEAQ (reference sequence). CDR3 DNA: TGTGCCAGCAGCTCACAGGGATACACTGAAGCTTTCTTT. Translation gives CASSSQGYTEAFF.

This clonotype was observed a handful of times. This chain joins TRBV21-1 and TRBJ2-3; the table's D call, TRBD1, was not checked against the DNA. TRBV21-1 is deemed a pseudogene. The CDR3 has 15 amino acids. The CDR3 is CASRGTGGCTDTQYF. The CDR3 DNA reads as TGTGCCAGCAGGGGGACAGGGGGCTGCACAGATACGCAGTATTTT.

V is TRBV20-1 and J is TRBJ2-4; D remains unclear. In germline, CDR1 is DFQATT, CDR2 SNEGSKA (reference sequence). There are 14 residues in the CDR3. Trimming removed 0 bases from V and 1 base from J, with 7 bases in between. The CDR3 reads CSARDRVAKNIQYF. CDR3 DNA: TGCAGTGCTAGAGATAGGGTGGCCAAAAACATTCAGTACTTC.

There are many counts of this clonotype. The chain combines TRBV7-2 with TRBJ1-6; no definite D call. The V end was cut by 5 bases, the J end by 0 bases, with 11 bases between. The CDR3 runs 16 residues. The V gene's germline CDR1 is SGHTA and CDR2 FQGNSA. CDR3 loop: CASSPRFSSYNSPLHF. In DNA form, the CDR3 reads TGTGCCAGCAGCCCTAGGTTCAGCTCCTATAATTCACCCCTCCACTTT.

This clonotype was observed a few times. The J gene is TRBJ2-5, the V gene TRBV4-1; 11 nucleotides align to TRBD2. V trimming: 3 bases; J trimming: 3 bases; junction bases outside the gene matches: 0. There are 14 residues in the CDR3. Germline CDR1 reads MGHRA; CDR2 reads YSYEKL. CDR3 DNA sequence: TGCGCCAGCAGCCAGACTAGCGGGGAAGAGACCCAGTACTTC. It translates to CASSQTSGEETQYF.

This clonotype turned up a few times. J is TRBJ2-3 and V is TRBV12-3 or TRBV12-4; D is unclear. The CDR3 consists of 13 residues. V lost 3 bases and J lost 4, with 8 bases in between. As DNA, the CDR3 is TGTGCCAGCAGTTTCCCTGTTTCAGATACGCAGTATTTT. Its protein is CASSFPVSDTQYF.

The chain employs TRBV18 and TRBJ1-1, with D tentatively TRBD1 (6 bases). The CDR3 sequence is 19 residues long. V lost 3 bases to trimming and J lost 0 bases, with 23 bases between them. Germline V lookup: CDR1 KGHSH, CDR2 LQKENI. The CDR3 is CASSPQQGVSTTMNTEAFF. The CDR3, as DNA: TGTGCCAGCTCACCGCAACAGGGCGTTTCAACCACCATGAACACTGAAGCTTTCTTT.

This clonotype was counted between two and nine times. The V and J genes are TRBV3-1 and TRBJ2-1; 8 positions agree with TRBD2. Per the germline V gene, CDR1 is LGHDT and CDR2 is YNNKEL (reference sequence). The CDR3 is 16 amino acids. V lost 1 base, J lost 3 bases, and 5 bases stayed unmatched. The CDR3 reads CASSQASGRGYNEQFF. The CDR3 DNA reads TGTGCCAGCAGCCAAGCGAGCGGGAGAGGCTACAATGAGCAGTTCTTC.

This clonotype was counted a single time. The rearrangement uses TRBV20-1 and TRBJ1-3; maybe TRBD1 (5 bases). This CDR3 comprises 14 residues. Germline CDR1 DFQATT, CDR2 SNEGSKA (reference sequence). The V end was cut by 6 bases, the J end by 4 bases, with 16 bases between. The CDR3 bases are TGCAGTGCCGGACGGGGCAGGCAGGGAAACACCATATATTTT. Its protein is CSAGRGRQGNTIYF.

This clonotype was counted at least ten times. The gene calls are TRBV19 and TRBJ1-2; perhaps TRBD1 as D (6 bases). CDR3 size: 13 residues. V dropped 5 bases and J dropped 7 bases, with 14 bases sitting between them. Germline V CDR1 and CDR2: LNHDA, SQIVND (reference sequence). CDR3 protein: CASSVDRMGGYTF. In DNA form, the CDR3 reads TGTGCCAGTAGTGTCGACAGGATGGGTGGCTACACCTTC.

V gene TRBV28 combines with J gene TRBJ2-3; the match to TRBD2 covers 9 bases. V was clipped by 8 bases and J by 1 base; unmatched bases: 4. Germline CDR1 is MDHEN and CDR2 is SYDVKM. CDR3 length: 14 residues. DNA of the CDR3: TGTGCCAGCCGTCGGACTAGCGGCACAGATACGCAGTATTTT. Translation gives CASRRTSGTDTQYF.

The V call is TRBV3-1, the J call TRBJ2-7; D is unresolved. Trimming removed 0 bases from V and 7 bases from J, with 7 bases in between. CDR1 is LGHDT, CDR2 YNNKEL, per germline (reference sequence). The CDR3 has 12 amino acids. The DNA for the CDR3 is TGTGCCAGCAGCCAAGACAGCTTTGAGCAGTACTTC. It is translated as CASSQDSFEQYF.

By sample fraction, this clonotype is medium-sized. The CDR3 DNA is TGTGCCAGCAGTGGGATCCCAAGCGACAATCAGCCCCAGCATTTT. As protein: CASSGIPSDNQPQHF. This sequence joins TRBV28 and TRBJ1-5; unclear D gene. CDR1 and CDR2 (germline): MDHEN, SYDVKM. This CDR3 is 15 amino acids long. Trimming shortened V by 5 bases and J by 3 bases, and 14 bases separated the two germline ends.

The chain employs TRBV4-1 and TRBJ1-2; D call uncertain. The ends were cut back, 4 bases at V and 0 bases at J, with 9 bases in the middle. CDR3 size: 14 residues. Per germline, CDR1 MGHRA and CDR2 YSYEKL. CDR3 DNA sequence: TGCGCCAGCAGCCTCCAACGGACTAACTATGGCTACACCTTC. Translation gives CASSLQRTNYGYTF.

At least ten counts were recorded for this clonotype. This sequence joins TRBV7-6 and TRBJ1-2; D not resolved. Germline V gene sequence: CDR1 SGHVS, CDR2 FNYEAQ. The CDR3 is 17 residues long. Trimming removed 5 bases from V and 3 bases from J, with 22 bases in between. The CDR3: CASSPGYAAADHYGYTF. CDR3 coding DNA: TGTGCCAGCAGCCCCGGCTACGCGGCAGCGGACCACTATGGCTACACCTTC.

The chain joins TRBV7-9 to TRBJ1-1; D is unresolved. The CDR3 extends over 12 amino acids. Between the trimmed V and J ends, which lost 1 base and 6 bases, there was a span of 6 bases. Germline-derived CDR1 and CDR2 are SEHNR and FQNEAQ (reference sequence). The CDR3 region is CASSLGRAEAFF. For the CDR3, the DNA is TGTGCCAGCAGCTTAGGTCGGGCTGAAGCTTTCTTT.

The rearrangement joins TRBV2 to TRBJ2-2; possible D gene TRBD2, 6 bases. The CDR3 covers 14 residues. Trimming left V 4 bases short and J 6 bases short, with 12 bases between. Germline loops: CDR1 SNHLY, CDR2 FYNNEI. The CDR3 sequence: CASSAAGGSGELFF. The CDR3 nucleotides are TGTGCCAGCAGTGCGGCCGGAGGGTCCGGGGAGCTGTTTTTT.

This clonotype showed up many times. The chain joins TRBV28 to TRBJ1-6; 7 nucleotides agree with TRBD1. The length of the CDR3 is 15 residues. Germline V gene lookup returns CDR1 MDHEN and CDR2 SYDVKM. With V trimmed by 7 bases and J by 9 bases, 12 bases remained unmatched. In nucleotides, the CDR3 is TGTGCCAGCATCACTCCGGGACAGTCGCTTTCACCCCTCCACTTT. This codes for CASITPGQSLSPLHF.

This clonotype turned up a few times. CDR3 amino acids: CACSRGQLSGANVLTF. CDR3 in DNA: TGTGCCTGCTCCAGAGGACAGCTCTCTGGGGCCAACGTCCTGACTTTC. The rearrangement links TRBV9 to TRBJ2-6; TRBD1 might be the D (6 bases). Germline V gene sequence: CDR1 SGDLS, CDR2 YYNGEE. The ends were cut back, 10 bases at V and 0 bases at J, with 17 bases in the middle. The CDR3 spans 16 residues.

This clonotype was observed a handful of times. The chain uses TRBV6-2 or TRBV6-3 and TRBJ1-1; D gene unclear. The CDR3 is 14 amino acids. Germline CDR1 is MNHEY and CDR2 is SVGEGT. Trimming cost V 1 base and J 1 base, with 7 bases left between them. CDR3 residues: CASSYWGTNTEAFF. The DNA of the CDR3 is TGTGCCAGCAGTTACTGGGGTACGAACACTGAAGCTTTCTTT.

The V call is TRBV7-8, the J call TRBJ1-6; a possible D gene is TRBD1 (6 bases). Germline V gene lookup returns CDR1 SGHVS and CDR2 FQNEAQ. CDR3 length equals 15 residues. V was clipped by 2 bases and J by 6 bases, with 11 bases between them. The chain's CDR3 is CASSLPRGGNSPLHF. The CDR3 nucleotides read TGTGCCAGCAGCTTACCCCGAGGGGGTAATTCACCCCTCCACTTT.

This clonotype has a count of ten or more. The chain links TRBV6-5 to TRBJ1-1, with D unresolved. Germline V gene sequence: CDR1 MNHEY, CDR2 SVGAGI. Trimming removed 7 bases from V and 5 bases from J, with 14 bases in between. The CDR3 contains 13 residues. CDR3 protein: CASIPDSPTEAFF. The CDR3 nucleotides are TGTGCCAGCATTCCGGACTCCCCGACTGAAGCTTTCTTT.

The chain recombines TRBV20-1 with TRBJ1-5; tentatively, D is TRBD1 (6 bases). Trimming removed 3 bases from V and 4 bases from J, with 16 bases in between. This CDR3 has 15 amino acids. CDR1 is DFQATT and CDR2 is SNEGSKA in the germline V gene (reference sequence). DNA of the CDR3: TGCAGTGCTAGGCGACAGGAGGGCAAAAATCAGCCCCAGCATTTT. Translated: CSARRQEGKNQPQHF.

The genes are TRBV10-3 and TRBJ1-1, with 9 bases identical to TRBD1. This CDR3 is built from 15 residues. J gave up 1 base and V 5 bases, and 5 bases lay outside the gene matches. Germline loops: CDR1 ENHRY, CDR2 SYGVKD. Here the CDR3 DNA reads TGTGCCATCAGTTTGACAGGGGGAGGGAACACTGAAGCTTTCTTT. It specifies CAISLTGGGNTEAFF.

The table lists this clonotype with a few counts. This chain joins TRBV5-1 and TRBJ2-4; no definite D call. V lost 2 bases and J lost 1, with 13 bases in between. CDR1 is SGHRS, CDR2 YFSETQ, per germline. There are 16 residues in the CDR3. The CDR3 coding sequence is TGCGCCAGCAGCTTCGGAGACGACCGGGCCAAAAACATTCAGTACTTC. Protein: CASSFGDDRAKNIQYF.

CDR3 amino acids: CASSMGPEDWDYGYTF. DNA for the CDR3: TGTGCCAGTAGTATGGGGCCGGAGGATTGGGACTATGGCTACACCTTC. This chain connects TRBV19 to TRBJ1-2; TRBD1 is a possible D gene (5 bases). The CDR3 contains 16 residues. The V and J ends lost 3 bases and 3 bases respectively, with 17 bases between them. Germline assignment: CDR1 LNHDA and CDR2 SQIVND (reference sequence).

This clonotype was seen many times. This rearrangement joins TRBV11-2 to TRBJ2-2; no reliable D call. The CDR3 has 18 amino acids. CDR1 and CDR2 (germline): SGHAT, FQNNGV. The V end was cut by 5 bases, the J end by 0 bases, with 19 bases between. The CDR3 here is CASSTLWADAANTGELFF. DNA of the CDR3: TGTGCCAGCAGCACCCTCTGGGCTGACGCTGCGAACACCGGGGAGCTGTTTTTT.

The V and J genes are TRBV5-1 and TRBJ2-2; the match to TRBD1 covers 7 bases. The junction had 4 bases not matched to a gene; V was cut back by 2 bases and J by 0 bases. The CDR3 runs 16 residues. The germline CDR1 and CDR2 sequences are SGHRS and YFSETQ. CDR3 coding DNA: TGCGCCAGCAGCTTAAGGACAGGATCGAACACCGGGGAGCTGTTTTTT. Amino acid sequence: CASSLRTGSNTGELFF.

CDR3 DNA sequence: TGTGCCAGCAGCCCGTCCGGCCCGATCTTTACGGGGCAGTACTTC. The encoded protein is CASSPSGPIFTGQYF. The J gene is TRBJ2-7, the V gene TRBV7-2; D is undetermined. CDR3 length equals 15 residues. Germline V CDR1 and CDR2: SGHTA, FQGNSA. The V and J ends lost 5 bases and 9 bases respectively, with 23 bases between them.

There are many counts of this clonotype. The chain has TRBV12-3 or TRBV12-4 and TRBJ1-2; no firm D call. The CDR3 is 18 amino acids. V was shortened by 3 bases and J by 4 bases, with 24 bases between the two germline ends. The chain's CDR3 is CASSLSSGSEAATYGYTF. The CDR3 region has the DNA TGTGCCAGCAGTTTGAGTTCGGGGTCCGAGGCCGCTACCTATGGCTACACCTTC.